These 10 T cell receptor beta chains were sequenced from one sample in a study of T-cell reconstitution after alpha-beta-depleted transplantation in children. Preparation of the TCRbeta library used unique molecular identifiers. Each CDR3 protein gets one entry after TCRdb re-called the PCR reads with MiXCR. The profile shows some 200,000 distinct CDR3 sequences, over 5.5% of them singletons. The input for sequencing was PBMCs from the stem cell graft donor, taken from the stem cell graft. The source is a human donor who donated a stem cell graft to a child with Wiskott-Aldrich syndrome.

This clonotype was observed many times. The chain uses TRBV20-1 and TRBJ2-7; TRBD2 matches 13 bases. This CDR3 is built from 17 residues. V shed 4 bases and J 0 bases; nucleotides not matched to a gene: 9. Germline CDR1 DFQATT, CDR2 SNEGSKA (reference sequence). As DNA, the CDR3 is TGCAGTGCTATAAGGACTAGCGGGAGAAGGAGCTCCTACGAGCAGTACTTC. Translated, it gives CSAIRTSGRRSSYEQYF.

This clonotype was detected many times. This sequence joins TRBV20-1 and TRBJ2-5, with D perhaps matching TRBD1 or TRBD2 (5 bases each). CDR1 and CDR2 (germline): DFQATT, SNEGSKA (reference sequence). There are 14 residues in the CDR3. Trimming pared 6 bases from V and 1 base from J, leaving 15 bases between. Here the CDR3 DNA reads TGCAGTGCCGTGATACTAGGGGCCCAAGAGACCCAGTACTTC. Its translation is CSAVILGAQETQYF.

This clonotype was recorded at least ten times. The gene calls are TRBV12-3 or TRBV12-4 and TRBJ1-5; D not certain. V was shortened by 2 bases and J by 1 base, with 15 bases between the two germline ends. The CDR3 totals 17 residues. This CDR3 is CASSLSGLGGSNQPQHF. The CDR3 DNA is TGTGCCAGCAGTTTATCTGGTCTGGGAGGGAGCAATCAGCCCCAGCATTTT.

The chain joins TRBV19 to TRBJ2-7, with 9 bases aligning to TRBD1. V was pared by 5 bases and J by 5 bases, with 13 bases of the junction left unmatched. CDR3 size: 16 residues. Germline-derived CDR1 and CDR2 are LNHDA and SQIVND (reference sequence). In DNA form, the CDR3 reads TGTGCCAGTAGTGGGGTCCTTGGACAGGGGTCCCACGAGCAGTACTTC. Translated, it gives CASSGVLGQGSHEQYF.

This clonotype has at least ten counts. J is TRBJ2-1 and V is TRBV29-1; 9 bases fit TRBD2. The germline V gene encodes CDR1 SQVTM and CDR2 ANQGSEA. The CDR3 is made up of 13 amino acids. Trimming cost V 1 base and J 9 bases; bases outside gene matches: 4. The CDR3 sequence is CSVEVETSGEQFF. The CDR3 DNA sequence: TGCAGCGTTGAAGTAGAGACTAGCGGTGAGCAGTTCTTC.

Concerning this clonotype itself: Being one base from a much bigger clone, this may be a read error. The chain uses TRBV20-1 and TRBJ2-6; perhaps TRBD1 as D (5 bases). Germline V lookup: CDR1 DFQATT, CDR2 SNEGSKA (reference sequence). The CDR3 length is 13 residues. Here the CDR3 DNA reads TGCAGTGCTAGGCCCTCTGGGGCCAACTTCCTGACTTTC. Amino acid sequence: CSARPSGANFLTF.

This clonotype was observed many times. The chain carries TRBV10-3 and TRBJ1-1; D is unresolved. CDR1 and CDR2 from the germline V gene are ENHRY and SYGVKD. Deletions cut 3 bases from V and 1 base from J, with 18 bases between. The CDR3 covers 17 residues. In nucleotides, the CDR3 is TGTGCCATCAGTGAATGGGCGGCAGGCACGTCGAACACTGAAGCTTTCTTT. Its translation: CAISEWAAGTSNTEAFF.

This clonotype was recorded a few times. The chain joins TRBV13 to TRBJ1-2; 10 bases align to TRBD1. CDR3 length equals 18 residues. The germline CDR1 and CDR2 sequences are PRHDT and FYEKMQ (reference sequence). V was pared by 0 bases and J by 1 base, with 8 bases of the junction left unmatched. The CDR3 DNA follows: TGTGCCAGCAGCTTAGGAGAGGAGGGACAGGGGATTAACTATGGCTACACCTTC. This encodes CASSLGEEGQGINYGYTF. The full variable domain, rest sourced from reference TRBV13 and TRBJ1-2, is AAGVIQSPRHLIKEKRETATLKCYPIPRHDTVYWYQQGPGQDPQFLISFYEKMQSDKGSIPDRFSAQQFSDYHSELNMSSLELGDSALYFCASSLGEEGQGINYGYTFGSGTRLTVV.

This clonotype was observed many times. V and J are TRBV6-5 and TRBJ2-1, with 11 bases lining up with TRBD2. This CDR3 comprises 17 residues. CDR1 MNHEY and CDR2 SVGAGI come from the germline V gene. V dropped 2 bases and J dropped 0; count of bases not matched to a gene: 3. CDR3 in amino acids: CASSYLSGRGSYNEQFF. Written as DNA, the CDR3 is TGTGCCAGCAGTTACCTTAGCGGGAGGGGCTCCTACAATGAGCAGTTCTTC.

This clonotype was recorded many times. The CDR3 DNA reads as TGCAGCGATTCCAGGGGAGGCTATGGCTACACCTTC. This encodes CSDSRGGYGYTF. The J gene is TRBJ1-2, the V gene TRBV29-1; tentative D call: TRBD1 (6 bases). The V end was cut by 7 bases, the J end by 4 bases, with 13 bases between. Looked up from germline, CDR1 is SQVTM and CDR2 is ANQGSEA. The CDR3 totals 12 residues.